This T cell receptor beta chain is drawn from a study of blood T cell repertoires in COVID-19. Assay: immunoSEQ multiplex PCR; the TCRdb copy retains only in-frame clones and omits some. The data hold about 260,000 clones, with 80% to 90% observed a single time. Trimming at V came to 6 bases and at J to 2 bases, leaving 2 bases not matched to a gene. The germline gives CDR1 MNHEY, CDR2 SMNVEV (reference sequence). The CDR3 has 13 residues. The sample comprised peripheral blood. The receptor was derived from a man between 25 and 39 years old with active or convalescent COVID-19. The chain carries TRBV27 and TRBJ2-7; 9 bases fit TRBD1. For the CDR3, the DNA is TGTGCCAGCAGACGACAGGGGGCCTACGAGCAGTACTTC. This gives the protein CASRRQGAYEQYF.